This TCR beta chain was sequenced in a study of cytomegalovirus exposure and HLA in healthy donors. This clone was counted a few times. Use of 60 Vbeta and 13 Jbeta primers characterized the PCR. Clones were sequenced by immunoSEQ multiplex PCR, and TCRdb holds only the in-frame ones, with some missing. The sample yields about 160,000 clones, around four fifths seen once. Specimen: PBMCs. The origin of this receptor is a female donor in good health and CMV-seronegative.

DNA for the CDR3: TGTGCCATCAGTGAATCAGGGTTCGGCAATCAGCCCCAGCATTTT. Translating gives CAISESGFGNQPQHF. The chain carries TRBV10-3 and TRBJ1-5; tentative D call: TRBD1 (5 bases). Germline-derived CDR1 and CDR2 are ENHRY and SYGVKD. Trimming shortened V by 3 bases and J by 2 bases, and 11 bases separated the two germline ends. CDR3 length equals 15 residues.